This T cell receptor (beta chain) derives from a study of blood T cells in healthy people across ages. PCR was performed a second time for about 7 to 12 cycles using a sample-barcoded 5' primer and a J-beta primer mix. TCRdb used MiXCR to reprocess the 5' RACE reads, holding one entry per CDR3 protein. The sample yields about 560,000 distinct CDR3 sequences, about 28% seen once. This CDR3 is built from 18 residues. J was trimmed by 0 bases and V by 3 bases; bases with no gene match: 6. The germline V gene has CDR1 MDHEN and CDR2 SYDVKM. This same sample was also taken into another study, of T cells of mothers and their children.

The V and J genes are TRBV28 and TRBJ2-1; 12 bases line up with TRBD1. What was sequenced was blood. The TCR comes from a boy aged 2 to 10 in good health. The CDR3 spells CASSFPGQGASSYNEQFF. As DNA, the CDR3 is TGTGCCAGCAGTTTCCCGGGACAGGGGGCGAGCTCCTACAATGAGCAGTTCTTC.